These T cell receptor beta chains were read from a single sample in a study of T-cell reconstitution after alpha-beta-depleted transplantation in children. In TCRdb, the PCR reads were re-called with MiXCR into one record per CDR3 protein. Seen here are roughly 310,000 distinct CDR3 sequences, roughly 25% observed once, and the top ten hold approximately 11%. Source: PBMCs, mostly from graft donor cells, taken 180 days after TCRalphabeta/CD19-depleted stem cell transplant. The source of these receptors is a male patient under 18 who had a stem cell transplant for acute lymphoblastic leukemia, so the T cells may come from the graft donor. Both conserved end residues are part of each CDR3. A D gene is named only where the DNA matches it firmly. Expanded clones are given a class, and other clones once, few, many or no size at all.

cdr3_aa,cdr3_nt,d_call,clone_size,j_call,v_call
CASSLGGGADAEAFF,TGCGCCAGCAGCTTGGGAGGGGGGGCTGACGCTGAAGCTTTCTTT,NA,few,TRBJ1-1,TRBV5-1
CTSSPNRDVYGYTF,TGCACCAGCAGCCCTAACCGGGATGTTTATGGCTACACCTTC,NA,few,TRBJ1-2,TRBV4-3
CASSRRPSGEQYF,TGTGCCAGCAGCCGGAGACCCTCCGGGGAGCAGTACTTC,NA,few,TRBJ2-7,TRBV9
CASSPWVSGSGETQYF,TGTGCCAGCAGCCCATGGGTTAGCGGGAGCGGAGAGACCCAGTACTTC,TRBD2,NA,TRBJ2-5,TRBV7-3
CSAQDRLSVWGTDTQYF,TGCAGTGCCCAGGACAGACTTAGTGTTTGGGGCACAGATACGCAGTATTTT,NA,NA,TRBJ2-3,TRBV20-1
CASSFEGGSYGYTF,TGTGCCAGCAGCTTTGAGGGGGGTAGCTATGGCTACACCTTC,NA,NA,TRBJ1-2,TRBV5-8
CASSEGPVDTQYF,TGTGCCAGCAGTGAAGGACCCGTAGATACGCAGTATTTT,NA,NA,TRBJ2-3,TRBV25-1
CASSGGLRQGATDTQYF,TGTGCCAGCAGCGGGGGCTTAAGACAGGGGGCGACAGATACGCAGTATTTT,TRBD1,few,TRBJ2-3,TRBV9
CASSLTWLSSQETQYF,TGTGCCAGCAGTCTGACCTGGCTGTCTTCCCAAGAGACCCAGTACTTC,NA,NA,TRBJ2-5,TRBV6-1
CASSDRTGRYTEAFF,TGTGCCAGCAGTGATCGGACAGGGCGGTACACTGAAGCTTTCTTT,TRBD1,NA,TRBJ1-1,TRBV2
CASSLVAPRDEQFF,TGTGCCAGCAGCTTAGTGGCCCCTAGGGATGAGCAGTTCTTC,NA,NA,TRBJ2-1,TRBV7-9
CSVTGRGF,TGCAGCGTAACAGGACGAGGCTTC,NA,few,TRBJ1-2,TRBV29-1
CASSWRGPQETQYF,TGCGCCAGCAGCTGGCGGGGACCCCAAGAGACCCAGTACTTC,NA,few,TRBJ2-5,TRBV5-1
CASSGDFTTYNEQFF,TGCGCCAGCAGCGGGGACTTCACGACCTACAATGAGCAGTTCTTC,NA,few,TRBJ2-1,TRBV5-1
CASSLRGHGYTF,TGTGCCAGCAGTTTAAGGGGACATGGCTACACCTTC,NA,few,TRBJ1-2,TRBV28
CASRVAGEAYNEQFF,TGCGCCAGCAGGGTGGCGGGAGAGGCCTACAATGAGCAGTTCTTC,TRBD2,few,TRBJ2-1,TRBV5-1
CASSQVGRRSYNEQFF,TGCGCCAGCAGCCAAGTCGGGAGGCGTTCCTACAATGAGCAGTTCTTC,TRBD2,NA,TRBJ2-1,TRBV4-1
CASSVRDRAGYTF,TGTGCCAGCAGCGTTCGTGACAGGGCAGGCTACACCTTC,TRBD1,few,TRBJ1-2,TRBV9
CASSPNENYGYTF,TGCGCCAGCAGCCCCAACGAGAACTATGGCTACACCTTC,NA,NA,TRBJ1-2,TRBV5-1
CASSTRQGPYEQYF,TGCGCCAGCAGTACCCGACAGGGCCCCTACGAGCAGTACTTC,TRBD1,NA,TRBJ2-7,TRBV10-2
CASSVSGTSGIYEQYF,TGTGCCAGCAGCGTAAGCGGGACTAGCGGGATCTACGAGCAGTACTTC,TRBD2,few,TRBJ2-7,TRBV9
CASSLGYGVAFF,TGCGCCAGCAGCTTGGGGTATGGGGTAGCTTTCTTT,NA,NA,TRBJ1-1,TRBV5-1
CSARVSGLSGGQYF,TGCAGTGCTAGAGTATCGGGCCTTTCGGGAGGGCAGTACTTC,TRBD2,NA,TRBJ2-7,TRBV20-1
CASSLSGGEQFF,TGTGCCAGCAGCCTCTCAGGGGGTGAGCAGTTCTTC,TRBD1,NA,TRBJ2-1,TRBV7-7
CASSSPDLKTQYF,TGCGCCAGCAGCTCCCCGGACTTAAAGACCCAGTACTTC,NA,many,TRBJ2-5,TRBV5-1
CASRPLRENSPLHF,TGTGCCAGCAGGCCTTTACGGGAGAATTCACCCCTCCACTTT,NA,NA,TRBJ1-6,TRBV27
CASSKTSGKIIDEQFF,TGCGCCAGCAGTAAGACTAGCGGGAAAATAATTGATGAGCAGTTCTTC,TRBD2,few,TRBJ2-1,TRBV10-1
CASSTYRGGNSPLHF,TGCGCCAGCAGCACTTACAGGGGAGGAAATTCACCCCTCCACTTT,TRBD1,NA,TRBJ1-6,TRBV5-1
CASSYELAGDYEQYF,TGTGCCAGCAGTTACGAGCTAGCGGGAGACTACGAGCAGTACTTC,TRBD2,NA,TRBJ2-7,TRBV6-5
CASSYSSSGTYEQYF,TGTGCCAGCAGTTACTCGTCTAGCGGCACCTACGAGCAGTACTTC,TRBD2,few,TRBJ2-7,TRBV6-2/TRBV6-3
CASSFTGEYGYTF,TGTGCCAGCAGCTTTACAGGGGAATATGGCTACACCTTC,TRBD1,few,TRBJ1-2,TRBV7-6
CASSGFNEQFF,TGCGCCAGCTCAGGGTTCAATGAGCAGTTCTTC,NA,NA,TRBJ2-1,TRBV5-1
CASSQGGGPTYEQYF,TGTGCCAGCAGCCAGGGGGGAGGGCCGACTTACGAGCAGTACTTC,NA,once,TRBJ2-7,TRBV9
CASSRPTGERETQYF,TGTGCCAGCAGTCGTCCGACAGGGGAGAGAGAGACCCAGTACTTC,TRBD1,few,TRBJ2-5,TRBV12-3/TRBV12-4
CASSSWTSGRLGETQYF,TGTGCCAGCAGTTCATGGACTAGCGGGAGGCTTGGAGAGACCCAGTACTTC,TRBD2,few,TRBJ2-5,TRBV27